This T cell receptor (beta chain) was obtained from a study of preoperative IRX-2 immunotherapy in early breast cancer. The treatment is: preoperative locoregional IRX-2 cytokine immunotherapy. TCRdb keeps only in-frame clones here, not all; method: immunoSEQ multiplex PCR. The sample yields roughly 24,000 clones, around 72% seen once. V dropped 6 bases and J dropped 2; count of bases not matched to a gene: 6. Germline CDR1 and CDR2: LNHDA and SQIVND (reference sequence). The CDR3 consists of 14 residues. The rearrangement links TRBV19 to TRBJ2-7, with 8 bases identical to TRBD1. This material consisted of lymph node tissue, taken after IRX-2 immunotherapy. The clonotype comes from a human donor with breast cancer. CDR3 nucleotides: TGTGCCAGTAGCCGACAGGGGTCGGCCTACGAGCAGTACTTC. As protein: CASSRQGSAYEQYF.